Below, 30 T cell receptor beta chains from the same sample are listed, as sequenced in a study of Ad26.COV2.S vaccination and SARS-CoV-2 variants. Method: immunoSEQ multiplex PCR; TCRdb's copy keeps in-frame clones and lacks some. This sample has approximately 420,000 clones, with more than 85% found just once. Treatment specified: roughly 18 received Ad26.COV2.S at low or high dose, single or two shots; 5 received placebo; per-sample allocation not given. At day 63 after the first vaccine or placebo injection, samples were drawn. This specimen was peripheral blood, taken in a trial of Ad26.COV2.S vaccine versus placebo. These receptors all stem from a person aged 18 to 59 who received the Ad26.COV2.S COVID-19 vaccine or a placebo.

This clone has a count of ten or more. The chain has TRBV6-1 and TRBJ1-6; no definite D call. V lost 1 base to trimming and J lost 7 bases, with 14 bases between them. CDR1 MNHNS and CDR2 SASEGT come from the germline V gene. There are 16 residues in the CDR3. The CDR3 bases are TGTGCCAGCAGTGAAGTTGCAGGACGGATGAATTCACCCCTCCACTTT. Protein product: CASSEVAGRMNSPLHF.

The chain recombines TRBV5-5 with TRBJ1-4; 7 positions match TRBD1. J was trimmed by 0 bases and V by 4 bases; bases with no gene match: 0. Germline loops: CDR1 SGHKS, CDR2 YYEKEE (reference sequence). The length of the CDR3 is 14 residues. CDR3: CASSGQATNEKLFF. The DNA for the CDR3 is TGTGCCAGCAGCGGACAGGCAACTAATGAAAAACTGTTTTTT. Together with reference TRBV5-5 and TRBJ1-4, the CDR3 gives the full variable domain: DAGVTQSPTHLIKTRGQQVTLRCSPISGHKSVSWYQQVLGQGPQFIFQYYEKEERGRGNFPDRFSARQFPNYSSELNVNALLLGDSALYLCASSGQATNEKLFFGSGTQLSVL.

The chain employs TRBV2 and TRBJ1-1, with D unclear. CDR1 and CDR2 (germline): SNHLY, FYNNEI. Trimming pared 6 bases from V and 1 base from J, leaving 12 bases between. The CDR3 is 14 residues long. CDR3 sequence: CASSPNGKNTEAFF. The CDR3 DNA reads as TGTGCCAGCAGCCCCAACGGGAAGAACACTGAAGCTTTCTTT. Based on the CDR3 plus reference TRBV2 and TRBJ1-1, the full variable domain is EPEVTQTPSHQVTQMGQEVILRCVPISNHLYFYWYRQILGQKVEFLVSFYNNEISEKSEIFDDQFSVERPDGSNFTLKIRSTKLEDSAMYFCASSPNGKNTEAFFGQGTRLTVV.

The CDR3 here is CASSLQVRGNNEQFF. CDR3 bases: TGTGCCAGCAGCTTACAGGTGAGGGGAAACAATGAGCAGTTCTTC. The chain couples TRBV7-8 to TRBJ2-1, with D possibly being TRBD1 or TRBD2 (5 bases each). The CDR3 totals 15 residues. Germline V gives CDR1 SGHVS, CDR2 FQNEAQ. Trimming pared 2 bases from V and 5 bases from J, leaving 13 bases between.

This sequence joins TRBV5-4 and TRBJ1-4, with 11 bases lining up with TRBD1. CDR1 is SGHNT, CDR2 YYREEE, per germline (reference sequence). This CDR3 has 16 amino acids. Unmatched junction bases numbered 4, after V lost 4 bases and J lost 2 bases. CDR3 residues: CASSIRTGGTNEKLFF. CDR3 nucleotide sequence: TGTGCCAGCAGCATTCGGACAGGGGGCACTAATGAAAAACTGTTTTTT.

The chain is built from TRBV6-6 and TRBJ2-7; D is perhaps TRBD2 (6 bases). The CDR3 sequence is 14 residues long. Germline V gene sequence: CDR1 MNHNY, CDR2 SVGAGI (reference sequence). Trimming stripped 1 base from V and 2 bases from J, with 9 bases between. CDR3 in DNA: TGTGCCAGCAGTTACTTGGCGGGGCCCTACGAGCAGTACTTC. It yields the protein CASSYLAGPYEQYF.

The rearrangement joins TRBV18 to TRBJ1-5; 7 bases are a match to TRBD1. Germline CDR1 reads KGHSH; CDR2 reads LQKENI. This CDR3 has 18 residues. Trimming removed 8 bases from V and 2 bases from J; junction bases left unmatched: 18. The CDR3 spells CASPPRQDRRGGNQPQHF. In nucleotides, the CDR3 is TGTGCCAGCCCTCCTCGTCAGGACAGGCGCGGGGGCAATCAGCCCCAGCATTTT.

Worth noting for this clone: The same CDR3 arises from other DNA sequences in this sample as well. This chain connects TRBV20-1 to TRBJ1-2; 8 bases are shared with TRBD1. The length of the CDR3 is 11 residues. The V gene end was trimmed by 6 bases and the J gene end by 5 bases; junction bases not matched to a gene: 2. The germline CDR1 and CDR2 sequences are DFQATT and SNEGSKA (reference sequence). Here the CDR3 reads CSARTGYGYTF. CDR3 nucleotide sequence: TGCAGTGCACGGACAGGGTATGGCTACACCTTC.

The chain combines TRBV11-2 with TRBJ1-1, with 7 bases fitting TRBD1. CDR3 length: 14 residues. CDR1 and CDR2 from the germline V gene are SGHAT and FQNNGV. V lost 5 bases, J lost 0 bases, and 3 bases stayed unmatched. In DNA form, the CDR3 reads TGTGCCAGCAGCCTACAGGGGATGAACACTGAAGCTTTCTTT. Amino acids: CASSLQGMNTEAFF.

The rearrangement links TRBV5-6 to TRBJ2-5, with 7 nucleotides matching TRBD2. Trimming took 4 bases from V and 5 from J; bases not matched to a gene: 5. Germline V CDR1 and CDR2: SGHDT, YYEEEE. This CDR3 spans 13 amino acids. The CDR3 DNA reads as TGTGCCAGCAGCCCGTGGGGGGGTGAGACCCAGTACTTC. It codes for CASSPWGGETQYF.

The chain has TRBV10-3 and TRBJ2-2, with D unclear. Looked up from germline, CDR1 is ENHRY and CDR2 is SYGVKD. The CDR3 length is 13 residues. V was shortened by 8 bases and J by 5 bases, with 12 bases between the two germline ends. The CDR3 nucleotides are TGTGCCATCCGTCTCATAAAGACCGGGGAGCTGTTTTTT. Protein: CAIRLIKTGELFF.

The chain recombines TRBV3-1 (or the pseudogene TRBV3-2) with TRBJ2-1; possible D gene TRBD2, 5 bases. Trimming removed 0 bases from V and 11 bases from J, with 11 bases in between. Per germline, CDR1 LGHDT and CDR2 YNNKEL (reference sequence). The CDR3 runs to 13 residues. This CDR3 reads CASSQENEGKQFF. Here the CDR3 DNA reads TGTGCCAGCAGCCAAGAAAATGAGGGAAAGCAGTTCTTC.

The V and J genes are TRBV5-1 and TRBJ1-2, with D maybe TRBD1 (6 bases). This CDR3 comprises 14 residues. V was trimmed by 2 bases and J by 4 bases, leaving 12 bases between them. Germline V gives CDR1 SGHRS, CDR2 YFSETQ. The CDR3 DNA reads as TGCGCCAGCAGCTTAGAGGGGACAAGCTATGGCTACACCTTC. This sequence encodes CASSLEGTSYGYTF.

This clone came up once. The gene calls are TRBV6-2 or TRBV6-3 and TRBJ1-5; D remains unclear. V gave up 2 bases and J gave up 6 bases, with 5 bases separating them. The CDR3 spans 12 residues. Germline assignment: CDR1 MNHEY and CDR2 SVGEGT. The DNA of the CDR3 is TGTGCCAGCAGTTACCCCCGTCAGCCCCAGCATTTT. It codes for CASSYPRQPQHF.

This sequence joins TRBV6-5 and TRBJ2-3, with 14 bases identical to TRBD2. Germline CDR1 reads MNHEY; CDR2 reads SVGAGI. This CDR3 is 14 amino acids long. V shed 11 bases, J shed 3 bases, and the junction held 4 bases outside the gene matches. The CDR3 reads CAGGTSGGTDTQYF. The CDR3, as DNA: TGTGCCGGTGGGACTAGCGGGGGTACAGATACGCAGTATTTT.

This rearrangement joins TRBV2 to TRBJ2-2; 9 bases match TRBD2. The germline CDR1 and CDR2 sequences are SNHLY and FYNNEI. Unmatched junction bases numbered 5, after V lost 7 bases and J lost 5 bases. The CDR3 loop spans 14 amino acids. For the CDR3, the DNA is TGTGCCAGCAAATTAGCGGGGGCTACCGGGGAGCTGTTTTTT. Encoded protein: CASKLAGATGELFF.

This clone appeared once. The genes are TRBV5-4 and TRBJ2-7; no reliable D call. Deletions cut 3 bases from V and 0 bases from J, with 7 bases between. Germline CDR1 and CDR2: SGHNT and YYREEE (reference sequence). This CDR3 is built from 13 residues. CDR3 nucleotide sequence: TGTGCCAGCAGCTCCTCCCCCTCCTACGAGCAGTACTTC. Amino acids: CASSSSPSYEQYF.

This clone was recorded once. This CDR3 is CASSLALTDSGNTIYF. The CDR3 DNA sequence: TGTGCCAGCAGCTTAGCGCTGACAGACTCTGGAAACACCATATATTTT. The rearrangement uses TRBV7-2 and TRBJ1-3; a possible D gene is TRBD1 (5 bases). Trimming left V 0 bases short and J 0 bases short, with 9 bases between. CDR1 and CDR2 from the germline V gene are SGHTA and FQGNSA. CDR3 size: 16 residues.

In this sample, this clone turned up once. The V and J genes are TRBV5-1 and TRBJ1-3; D perhaps matches TRBD1 (5 bases). The V end lost 0 bases, the J end lost 4 bases, and 14 bases lay between the germline ends. The V gene's germline CDR1 is SGHRS and CDR2 YFSETQ. The CDR3 has 16 residues. CDR3 bases: TGCGCCAGCAGCTTGGGCGGGACTGGCCGGGGAAACACCATATATTTT. This sequence encodes CASSLGGTGRGNTIYF. The full variable domain, rest sourced from reference TRBV5-1 and TRBJ1-3, is KAGVTQTPRYLIKTRGQQVTLSCSPISGHRSVSWYQQTPGQGLQFLFEYFSETQRNKGNFPGRFSGRQFSNSRSEMNVSTLELGDSALYLCASSLGGTGRGNTIYFGEGSWLTVV.

V and J are TRBV2 and TRBJ1-1, with D possibly matching TRBD1 (5 bases). The V gene lost 8 bases and the J gene lost 4 bases, with 20 bases spanning the gap. The CDR3 extends over 15 amino acids. Germline assignment: CDR1 SNHLY and CDR2 FYNNEI. The CDR3 region has the DNA TGTGCCAGCCCTATTGCATGGGGGTTGGGCACTGAAGCTTTCTTT. Amino acid sequence: CASPIAWGLGTEAFF.

This clone has only one observation. This could be a read error, since a much larger clone is one nucleotide away. This chain joins TRBV5-5 and TRBJ2-7, with 7 bases lining up with TRBD1. Germline CDR1 is SGHKS and CDR2 is YYEKEE (reference sequence). CDR3 length: 12 residues. V shed 5 bases and J 3 bases; nucleotides not matched to a gene: 2. CDR3 amino acids: CASSWDSYEQYF. As DNA, the CDR3 is TGTGCCAGCAGTTGGGACAGCTACGAGCAGTACTTC.

The chain uses TRBV5-4 and TRBJ1-1; possible D gene TRBD1, 6 bases. With 1 base removed from V and 2 bases from J, the gap between germline ends came to 12 bases. The CDR3 loop spans 15 amino acids. In germline, CDR1 is SGHNT, CDR2 YYREEE (reference sequence). CDR3 in amino acids: CASSLRGALNTEAFF. DNA for the CDR3: TGTGCCAGCAGCTTGAGGGGGGCCCTTAACACTGAAGCTTTCTTT. Using reference TRBV5-4 and TRBJ1-1 for the parts outside the CDR3, the full variable domain is ETGVTQSPTHLIKTRGQQVTLRCSSQSGHNTVSWYQQALGQGPQFIFQYYREEENGRGNFPPRFSGLQFPNYSSELNVNALELDDSALYLCASSLRGALNTEAFFGQGTRLTVV.

The rearrangement joins TRBV2 to TRBJ2-3; 7 bases are shared with TRBD1. CDR1 and CDR2 (germline): SNHLY, FYNNEI. The CDR3 has 14 amino acids. The V and J ends lost 6 bases and 2 bases, in that order; junction bases with no gene match: 5. The CDR3 is CASRPGQNTDTQYF. The CDR3 nucleotides are TGTGCCAGCAGGCCGGGACAGAACACAGATACGCAGTATTTT. The full variable domain, with the rest looked up from reference TRBV2 and TRBJ2-3, is EPEVTQTPSHQVTQMGQEVILRCVPISNHLYFYWYRQILGQKVEFLVSFYNNEISEKSEIFDDQFSVERPDGSNFTLKIRSTKLEDSAMYFCASRPGQNTDTQYFGPGTRLTVL.

CDR3 sequence (DNA): TGTGCCAGCAGCAATTCGACTGGGGCCAACGTCCTGACTTTC. This gives the protein CASSNSTGANVLTF. The genes are TRBV7-9 and TRBJ2-6; D uncertain. Per the germline V gene, CDR1 is SEHNR and CDR2 is FQNEAQ (reference sequence). The CDR3 covers 14 residues. The V end lost 5 bases, the J end lost 2 bases, and 7 bases lay between the germline ends.

This chain joins TRBV5-1 and TRBJ2-3; 7 bases fit TRBD1. The V gene end was trimmed by 3 bases and the J gene end by 2 bases; junction bases not matched to a gene: 6. The germline gives CDR1 SGHRS, CDR2 YFSETQ. This CDR3 region has 15 residues. Written as DNA, the CDR3 is TGCGCCAGCAGCTCCTCCGACAGGGCCACAGATACGCAGTATTTT. This sequence encodes CASSSSDRATDTQYF.

The CDR3 sequence is CASSAGQGETEAFF. The CDR3 nucleotides read TGTGCCAGCAGCGCAGGACAAGGGGAAACTGAAGCTTTCTTT. The chain employs TRBV7-9 and TRBJ1-1; a possible D gene is TRBD1 (5 bases). This CDR3 spans 14 amino acids. V was cut by 5 bases and J by 5 bases, with 15 bases left in between. Germline assignment: CDR1 SEHNR and CDR2 FQNEAQ (reference sequence).

This rearrangement joins TRBV18 to TRBJ1-5; 7 bases are shared with TRBD1. Looked up from germline, CDR1 is KGHSH and CDR2 is LQKENI. The CDR3 totals 13 residues. The J segment lost 4 bases and the V segment lost 8 bases, leaving 5 bases of the junction unmatched. The CDR3 here is CASPGQDNQPQHF. The CDR3 DNA follows: TGTGCCAGCCCCGGACAGGATAATCAGCCCCAGCATTTT. Based on the CDR3 plus reference TRBV18 and TRBJ1-5, the full variable domain is NAGVMQNPRHLVRRRGQEARLRCSPMKGHSHVYWYRQLPEEGLKFMVYLQKENIIDESGMPKERFSAEFPKEGPSILRIQQVVRGDSAAYFCASPGQDNQPQHFGDGTRLSIL.

The V gene is TRBV27, the J gene TRBJ2-7; D remains unclear. V lost 2 bases to trimming and J lost 2 bases, with 10 bases between them. The germline V gene encodes CDR1 MNHEY and CDR2 SMNVEV (reference sequence). This CDR3 has 14 residues. This chain's CDR3 is CASSLRAGTYEQYF. CDR3 sequence (DNA): TGTGCCAGCAGTTTAAGGGCAGGAACCTACGAGCAGTACTTC.

The rearrangement links TRBV14 to TRBJ2-7; D is ambiguous. CDR3 length: 12 residues. V was clipped by 3 bases and J by 3 bases, with 6 bases between them. Per germline, CDR1 SGHDN and CDR2 FVKESK. As DNA, the CDR3 is TGTGCCAGCAGCCAGGGGATCTACGAGCAGTACTTC. It is translated as CASSQGIYEQYF.

This clone has just one count. The chain has TRBV4-1 and TRBJ2-3; D remains unclear. Trimming left V 0 bases short and J 4 bases short, with 14 bases between. In germline, CDR1 is MGHRA, CDR2 YSYEKL. There are 16 residues in the CDR3. CDR3 DNA sequence: TGCGCCAGCAGCCAAGAATTGAGTAGAAGGCCAGATACGCAGTATTTT. Translation: CASSQELSRRPDTQYF.